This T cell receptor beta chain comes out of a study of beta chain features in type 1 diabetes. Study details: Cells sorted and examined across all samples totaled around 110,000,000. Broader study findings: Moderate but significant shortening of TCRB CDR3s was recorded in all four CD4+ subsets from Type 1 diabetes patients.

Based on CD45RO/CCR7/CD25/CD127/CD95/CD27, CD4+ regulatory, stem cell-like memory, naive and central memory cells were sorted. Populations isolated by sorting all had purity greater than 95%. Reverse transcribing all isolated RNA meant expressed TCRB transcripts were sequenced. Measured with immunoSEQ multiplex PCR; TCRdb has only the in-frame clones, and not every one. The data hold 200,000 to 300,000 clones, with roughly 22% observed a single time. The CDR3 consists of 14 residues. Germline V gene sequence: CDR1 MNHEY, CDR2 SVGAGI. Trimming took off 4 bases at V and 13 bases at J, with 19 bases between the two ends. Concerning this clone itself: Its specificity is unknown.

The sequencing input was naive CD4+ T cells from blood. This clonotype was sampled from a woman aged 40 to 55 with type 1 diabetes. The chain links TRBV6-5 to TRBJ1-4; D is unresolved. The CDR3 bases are TGTGCCAGCAGTTCTACCGACTTGCTTATTGGACTGTTTTTT. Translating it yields CASSSTDLLIGLFF.